The rows below give T cell receptor beta chains drawn from one sample of a study of tumor-infiltrating lymphocytes in primary liver carcinoma. MiXCR was run by TCRdb on the multiplex PCR reads, yielding one entry per CDR3 protein. The sample records some 95,000 distinct CDR3 sequences, approximately 68% being singletons. Sequencing used tumor-adjacent normal liver tissue. Every receptor here comes from a man aged 40-50 years with primary liver carcinoma and hepatitis B virus infection. CDR3s leave out the opening cysteine and the closing phenylalanine or tryptophan.

j_call v_call cdr3_aa
TRBJ2-3 TRBV11-2 ASSPGYPSGTQY
TRBJ2-1 TRBV6-1 ASSEVPGQMGNEQL
TRBJ2-1 TRBV11-2 TTSLPSTASDEQF
TRBJ2-7 TRBV6-1 ASSRNEQY
TRBJ2-7 TRBV4-1 ASSPQGASYEQY
TRBJ2-3 TRBV5-1 ASSSGLAGGRGTDTQY
TRBJ2-1 TRBV7-2 TSSRRSSSDNEQF
TRBJ2-3 TRBV4-2 ASSQNGYGGSIDTQY
TRBJ2-3 TRBV4-1 ACSQDILALDAQY
TRBJ2-7 TRBV2 ASSETLRTGSEQY
TRBJ2-6 TRBV6-5 AISLWTGMKAGANVLT
TRBJ1-6 TRBV4-1 ASSQDWDRSGSPLH
TRBJ1-1 TRBV11-1 ASSLRGGPRAF
TRBJ2-1 TRBV11-3 ANSSRGSSNEQF
TRBJ1-2 TRBV12-3/TRBV12-4 ASILVEGGYGYT
TRBJ1-2 TRBV6-5 ASSYSRTAPGDYT
TRBJ2-3 TRBV30 AWSVGRYLSTDMQY
TRBJ2-5 TRBV10-3 AISVDRGLETQY
. TRBV6-1 ASSQLAGLTTDTQH
TRBJ2-6 TRBV11-2 TSSLGTVANVLT
TRBJ2-5 TRBV11-2 GSRSRDSAHPKTQY
TRBJ2-5 TRBV5-6 ASRRKLANSGETQY
TRBJ2-3 TRBV11-2 ASSLGGDTDTQY
TRBJ2-5 TRBV6-6 ASSLAGMETPY
TRBJ2-3 TRBV29-1 SVDNLAGGGRGDMQY
TRBJ2-1 TRBV11-1 ASNLGLAREVDNERF
TRBJ1-2 TRBV5-1 ASSLAQSFYGYT
TRBJ2-3 TRBV6-1 ASSEPAGGPYITDSQY
TRBJ2-7 TRBV12-3/TRBV12-4 ASSSSSGSSYEQY
TRBJ2-3 TRBV29-1 SVEVQGLTQY
TRBJ1-2 TRBV6-6 ASLTASNYGYT